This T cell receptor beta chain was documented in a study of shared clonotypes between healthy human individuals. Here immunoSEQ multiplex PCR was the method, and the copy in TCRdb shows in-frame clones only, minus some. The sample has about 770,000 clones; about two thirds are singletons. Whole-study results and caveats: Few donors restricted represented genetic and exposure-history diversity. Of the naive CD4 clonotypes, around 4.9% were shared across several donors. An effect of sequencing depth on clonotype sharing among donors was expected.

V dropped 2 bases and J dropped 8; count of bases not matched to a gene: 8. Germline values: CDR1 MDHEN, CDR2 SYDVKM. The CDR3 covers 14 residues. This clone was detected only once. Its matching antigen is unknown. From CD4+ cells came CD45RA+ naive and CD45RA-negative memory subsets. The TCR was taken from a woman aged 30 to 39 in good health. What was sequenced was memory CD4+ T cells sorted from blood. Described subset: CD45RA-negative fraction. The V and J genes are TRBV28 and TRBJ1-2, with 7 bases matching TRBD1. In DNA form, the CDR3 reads TGTGCCAGCAGTTTACAAACAGGGGCAGAGGGCTACACCTTC. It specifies CASSLQTGAEGYTF.